These T cell receptor beta chains were read from a single sample in a study of shared clonotypes between healthy human individuals. Sequenced by immunoSEQ multiplex PCR; TCRdb stores in-frame clones only, minus some. This sample yields 2 million to 2.5 million clones, of which approximately 95% are seen a single time; 0.3% to 0.4% belongs to the top ten. Source material: naive CD4+ T cells from PBMCs. Receptor source: a young man in good health. Some clones in this sample may be carry-over from other donors' samples. Each CDR3 is given with its conserved first and last residue. D genes are given only for firm matches. Clone sizes are given selectively: once, few, many, or a class where the clone is expanded.

V gene	D gene	CDR3 length	clone size	J gene	CDR3 protein	CDR3 DNA
TRBV11-3	-	16	-	TRBJ2-1	CASSLGAEHSYNEQFF	TGTGCCAGCAGCTTAGGGGCGGAGCACTCCTACAATGAGCAGTTCTTC
TRBV7-9	-	15	-	TRBJ1-3	CASSLATTGGNTIYF	TGTGCCAGCAGCCTAGCTACTACGGGTGGAAACACCATATATTTT
TRBV5-4	-	15	few	TRBJ1-1	CASSPGPILGTEAFF	TGTGCCAGCAGCCCGGGACCAATCTTGGGCACTGAAGCTTTCTTT
TRBV10-3	TRBD1	14	-	TRBJ1-1	CAITATGRNTEAFF	TGTGCCATCACAGCGACAGGGAGGAACACTGAAGCTTTCTTT
TRBV19	-	15	-	TRBJ1-5	CASSIGGTPPGPQHF	TGTGCCAGTAGTATAGGAGGCACCCCCCCTGGGCCCCAGCATTTT
TRBV6-6	-	14	-	TRBJ2-7	CASSPSRGSYEQYF	TGTGCCAGCAGTCCATCGAGGGGCAGCTACGAGCAGTACTTC
TRBV6-1	-	14	-	TRBJ2-5	CASSEGGDQETQYF	TGTGCCAGCAGTGAAGGGGGAGACCAAGAGACCCAGTACTTC
TRBV30	TRBD2	14	-	TRBJ2-1	CAWMGWGLNNEQFF	TGTGCCTGGATGGGGTGGGGACTAAACAATGAGCAGTTCTTC
TRBV27	-	15	-	TRBJ2-7	CASRGLASGSYEQYF	TGTGCCAGTCGCGGATTAGCCAGCGGCTCCTACGAGCAGTACTTC
TRBV5-6	-	14	few	TRBJ1-1	CASSLGPGNTEAFF	TGTGCCAGCAGCTTAGGACCGGGGAACACTGAAGCTTTCTTT
TRBV6-1	TRBD1	13	-	TRBJ2-7	CASIPTGFNEQYF	TGTGCCAGCATACCGACAGGGTTTAACGAGCAGTACTTC
TRBV7-2	-	14	-	TRBJ1-1	CASSYGGQGSSAFF	TGTGCCAGCAGCTATGGTGGGCAGGGAAGCTCAGCTTTCTTT
TRBV2	TRBD2	15	-	TRBJ2-7	CASSGTGTSSYEQYF	TGTGCCAGCAGTGGGACCGGGACTAGTAGCTACGAGCAGTACTTC
TRBV28	-	16	-	TRBJ2-7	CASSDSHGGMFLEQYF	TGTGCCAGCAGTGATTCACACGGGGGTATGTTTCTCGAGCAGTACTTC
TRBV4-1	TRBD1	15	-	TRBJ1-2	CASSQAVGQGGGYTF	TGCGCCAGCAGCCAAGCCGTCGGACAGGGTGGTGGCTACACCTTC
TRBV28	TRBD1	16	-	TRBJ1-5	CASSLLGQGFNQPQHF	TGTGCCAGCAGTCTATTGGGACAGGGGTTCAATCAGCCCCAGCATTTT
TRBV7-2	TRBD2	16	-	TRBJ2-6	CASSRREGARANVLTF	TGTGCCAGCAGCCGGCGGGAGGGGGCTAGGGCCAACGTCCTGACTTTC
TRBV4-1	-	14	-	TRBJ2-7	CASSRTRETYEQYF	TGCGCCAGCAGCCGCACACGGGAGACCTACGAGCAGTACTTC
TRBV2	TRBD2	15	-	TRBJ2-3	CASRTGTSGTDTQYF	TGTGCCAGCAGGACCGGGACTAGCGGCACAGATACGCAGTATTTT
TRBV6-6	-	13	-	TRBJ1-2	CASTNEGRGGYTF	TGTGCCAGCACCAATGAGGGGAGAGGGGGCTACACCTTC
TRBV7-3	-	13	-	TRBJ2-1	CASSTNGIGGVFF	TGTGCCAGCAGCACTAACGGAATTGGGGGAGTGTTCTTC
TRBV29-1	TRBD1	13	-	TRBJ2-7	CSVDRDRGDEQYF	TGCAGCGTTGACCGGGACAGGGGGGACGAGCAGTACTTC
TRBV7-3	-	17	-	TRBJ2-1	CASSLRPSRSSYNEQFF	TGTGCCAGCAGCTTAAGGCCTAGCAGAAGCTCCTACAATGAGCAGTTCTTC
TRBV5-1	-	14	-	TRBJ2-7	CASSLEPGTYEQYF	TGCGCCAGCAGCTTGGAACCAGGGACCTACGAGCAGTACTTC
TRBV19	-	12	-	TRBJ2-1	CASSPWGAEQFF	TGTGCCAGTAGTCCGTGGGGGGCTGAGCAGTTCTTC
TRBV7-2	-	13	-	TRBJ2-2	CASSLVRTGELFF	TGTGCCAGCAGCTTAGTGCGTACCGGGGAGCTGTTTTTT
TRBV28	-	15	-	TRBJ1-1	CASSLWIGRNTEAFF	TGTGCCAGCAGTTTATGGATAGGTCGGAACACTGAAGCTTTCTTT
TRBV6-5	TRBD2	16	-	TRBJ2-7	CASSYSRGRDSYEQYF	TGTGCCAGCAGTTACTCTCGCGGGAGGGACTCCTACGAGCAGTACTTC
TRBV6-5	-	13	once	TRBJ2-7	CASSARGVHEQYF	TGTGCCAGCAGTGCCAGGGGTGTTCACGAGCAGTACTTC
TRBV29-1	-	12	few	TRBJ1-1	CSVSTGTTEAFF	TGCAGCGTATCCACCGGGACAACTGAAGCTTTCTTT
TRBV21-1	-	16	-	TRBJ2-7	CASSNNSPRGKDEQYF	TGTGCCAGCAGCAATAATTCTCCCAGAGGTAAGGACGAGCAGTACTTC
TRBV28	-	14	-	TRBJ1-5	CASGGPYSNQPQHF	TGTGCCAGCGGGGGGCCTTATAGCAATCAGCCCCAGCATTTT
TRBV18	-	14	-	TRBJ1-1	CASSPDRLNTEAFF	TGTGCCAGCTCGCCGGACAGATTGAACACTGAAGCTTTCTTT
TRBV5-4	-	14	-	TRBJ2-7	CASSPKWDHYEQYF	TGTGCCAGCAGCCCCAAATGGGACCACTACGAGCAGTACTTC
TRBV7-3	TRBD2	15	-	TRBJ2-1	CASSYLSGRNNEQFF	TGTGCCAGCAGCTACCTTAGCGGGAGAAACAATGAGCAGTTCTTC
TRBV28	-	13	-	TRBJ2-1	CASSFRSGNEQFF	TGTGCCAGCAGTTTTCGTTCTGGGAATGAGCAGTTCTTC
TRBV9	-	15	-	TRBJ2-1	CASSVGLPSVNEQFF	TGTGCCAGCAGCGTGGGACTCCCCTCGGTCAATGAGCAGTTCTTC
TRBV19	TRBD1	16	-	TRBJ2-1	CASSLLGTGLDNEQFF	TGTGCCAGTAGTTTACTTGGGACAGGGCTTGACAATGAGCAGTTCTTC
TRBV10-2	-	13	-	TRBJ1-6	CASSPLASVSLHF	TGCGCCAGCAGTCCATTGGCATCGGTGTCCCTCCACTTT
TRBV28	-	16	-	TRBJ1-3	CASSLLADVSGNTIYF	TGTGCCAGCAGTTTACTCGCAGACGTCTCTGGAAACACCATATATTTT
TRBV6-1	-	14	-	TRBJ1-1	CASTLRGESGEAFF	TGTGCCAGCACTTTGAGGGGGGAGAGCGGTGAAGCTTTCTTT
TRBV12-2	-	20	-	TRBJ2-2	CASRLGVSRGRPPGTGELFF	TGTGCAAGTCGCTTAGGGGTGAGTCGCGGGAGGCCCCCCGGCACCGGGGAGCTGTTTTTT
TRBV7-6	TRBD2	15	-	TRBJ2-7	CASSTTSGTPGEQYF	TGTGCCAGCAGCACAACTAGCGGAACCCCGGGGGAGCAGTACTTC
TRBV6-5	-	13	-	TRBJ2-7	CASSTVKAAEQYF	TGTGCCAGCAGTACGGTTAAGGCCGCCGAGCAGTACTTC
TRBV2	TRBD1	12	-	TRBJ2-7	CASSRDSYEQYF	TGTGCCAGCAGTAGGGACAGCTACGAGCAGTACTTC
TRBV5-6	-	15	-	TRBJ1-1	CASSSTGAGNTEAFF	TGTGCCAGCAGCTCAACCGGGGCCGGGAACACTGAAGCTTTCTTT
TRBV28	-	12	-	TRBJ1-1	CASRDWVTEAFF	TGTGCCAGCCGGGACTGGGTCACTGAAGCTTTCTTT
TRBV5-6	TRBD1	13	-	TRBJ2-1	CASSVRGQNEQFF	TGTGCCAGCAGCGTGAGGGGGCAGAATGAGCAGTTCTTC
TRBV18	-	13	-	TRBJ1-1	CASSPSMNTEAFF	TGTGCCAGCTCACCTTCTATGAACACTGAAGCTTTCTTT
TRBV7-2	TRBD1	15	-	TRBJ1-5	CASSSGTGDLRPQHF	TGTGCCAGCAGCTCGGGGACAGGTGATCTCCGGCCCCAGCATTTT